The clone carrying this T cell receptor (beta chain) appeared a few times. As to treatment: oral pan-JAK inhibitor, 5-10 mg twice daily. The data belong to a study of CD8+ T cells in alopecia areata. Study information: After 6 to 18 months of tofacitinib, follow-up continued 6 months off drug. Scoring treated patients' severity relied on the percentage of scalp area affected.

V lost 1 base to trimming and J lost 0 bases, with 15 bases between them. Germline V CDR1 and CDR2: LGHNA, YSLEER. CDR3 length: 17 amino acids. The authors extracted RNA and reverse transcribed it into cDNA as the sequencing template. Clones were read by immunoSEQ multiplex PCR, and TCRdb kept only the in-frame ones, dropping some. The sample has about 200,000 clones, more than 55% seen once. The J gene is TRBJ1-2, the V gene TRBV4-3, with D possibly TRBD1 on 6 matching bases. The TCR sequence derives from a human donor with alopecia areata. The specimen was CD4+ T cells sorted from blood, collected at week 4, from a patient treated with tofacitinib. The CDR3 loop is CASSQAYREMANYGYTF. The CDR3 nucleotides are TGCGCCAGCAGCCAAGCTTACAGGGAGATGGCTAACTATGGCTACACCTTC.